This T cell receptor beta chain is drawn from a study of blood T cell repertoires in COVID-19. Study-wide background: Acute and convalescent COVID-19 samples came from the United States, Italy and Spain. PBMCs, B-cell-depleted T cells, or T cells were the source of the cDNA or gDNA that made up the material.

Trimming removed 3 bases from V and 2 bases from J; junction bases left unmatched: 13. Germline V gene sequence: CDR1 SGDLS, CDR2 YYNGEE. The CDR3 sequence is 17 residues long. Source study methods: How many nucleated cells were present was estimated from reference gene primer amplification. Assay: immunoSEQ multiplex PCR; the TCRdb copy retains only in-frame clones and omits some. V and J calls and clone size are those listed in that table; D and trimming were worked out from the DNA. Here the sample spans about 180,000 clones, approximately 80% being singletons. The sequence was collected from a human donor in a cohort sampled during active COVID-19. Sequencing used peripheral blood. The chain is built from TRBV9 and TRBJ1-1; 7 nucleotides match TRBD1. DNA of the CDR3: TGTGCCAGCAGCGAGGGGCCAGGGGGAGTACCTAACACTGAAGCTTTCTTT. It specifies CASSEGPGGVPNTEAFF.